A single sample is the source of the 5 T cell receptor beta chains below, sequenced in a study of Graves' ophthalmopathy and Graves' hyperthyroidism. RNA transcripts yielded amplified TCR beta CDR3 regions. The first round was an RT-PCR with HTBI primers, and the second round was a multiplex PCR. TCRdb independently ran MiXCR on the multiplex PCR reads; one entry per CDR3 protein. The sample shows 500,000 to 800,000 distinct CDR3 sequences, over 40% of them seen only once. Material: peripheral blood. These receptors were collected from an adult man with Graves' ophthalmopathy.

This clonotype was recorded a few times. V gene TRBV6-6 combines with J gene TRBJ2-7; TRBD1 or TRBD2 may be the D gene (5 bases each). Germline V CDR1 and CDR2: MNHNY, SVGAGI (reference sequence). V was clipped by 0 bases and J by 3 bases, with 21 bases between them. The length of the CDR3 is 18 residues. CDR3 sequence: CASSYSRRGGGLGYEQYF. The DNA of the CDR3 is TGTGCCAGCAGTTACTCGAGAAGGGGCGGAGGCTTAGGCTACGAGCAGTACTTC.

This clonotype turned up a few times. The chain couples TRBV19 to TRBJ2-7; 12 bases are a match to TRBD2. The CDR3 has 14 amino acids. Germline V gene data show CDR1 as LNHDA and CDR2 as SQIVND (reference sequence). V lost 7 bases, J lost 10 bases, and 11 bases stayed unmatched. CDR3 sequence: CASTDVGTSGRQYF. In nucleotides, the CDR3 is TGTGCCAGTACCGATGTTGGGACTAGCGGGCGACAGTACTTC.

This clonotype was counted ten times or more. The chain carries TRBV7-2 and TRBJ1-1, with a possible D match to TRBD1 (5 bases). The CDR3 contains 13 residues. Germline values: CDR1 SGHTA, CDR2 FQGNSA. V was pared by 8 bases and J by 5 bases, with 15 bases between. The CDR3 sequence is CASRVGGETEAFF. CDR3 nucleotide sequence: TGTGCCAGCCGCGTGGGGGGAGAAACTGAAGCTTTCTTT. The whole variable domain, filled in from reference TRBV7-2 and TRBJ1-1, reads GAGVSQSPSNKVTEKGKDVELRCDPISGHTALYWYRQSLGQGLEFLIYFQGNSAPDKSGLPSDRFSAERTGGSVSTLTIQRTQQEDSAVYLCASRVGGETEAFFGQGTRLTVV.

Turning to this clonotype: A much larger clone is a single base away; this may be a read error. No conserved phenylalanine or tryptophan is present at the end of the CDR3, so a read error is the likely explanation. The chain combines TRBV7-9 with TRBJ2-7; 7 bases align to TRBD1. V shed 2 bases, J shed 3 bases, and the junction held 4 bases outside the gene matches. There are 14 residues in the CDR3. Looked up from germline, CDR1 is SEHNR and CDR2 is FQNEAQ (reference sequence). The CDR3 spells CASSLTTGVYEQYL. Written as DNA, the CDR3 is TGTGCCAGCAGCTTAACCACAGGGGTCTACGAGCAGTACCTC.

The chain combines TRBV7-9 with TRBJ1-4; the D gene is possibly TRBD1 (6 bases). V lost 3 bases to trimming and J lost 8 bases, with 13 bases between them. Germline V gene data show CDR1 as SEHNR and CDR2 as FQNEAQ (reference sequence). This CDR3 comprises 14 residues. CDR3 residues: CASSFSGVGEKLFF. The DNA of the CDR3 is TGTGCCAGCAGCTTTTCAGGGGTGGGGGAAAAACTGTTTTTT.